The clone carrying this T cell receptor beta chain has ten or more counts. This specimen comes from a study of spatial heterogeneity in lung cancer. Study as a whole: Each time, sequencing found more beta-chain sequences than alpha-chain sequences.

Time point indicated: sample taken at primary tumor resection. TCRs were sequenced from unsorted whole RNA of tumor, nontumor lung or PBMC. The V gene's germline CDR1 is MDHEN and CDR2 SYDVKM. The ends were cut back, 4 bases at V and 8 bases at J, with 18 bases in the middle. The CDR3 contains 15 residues. A unique molecular identifier was carried by every single TCR cDNA molecule. TCRdb used MiXCR to reprocess the 5' RACE reads, holding one entry per CDR3 protein. The sample carries tens of thousands of distinct CDR3 sequences, 15% to 25% recorded once. V is TRBV28 and J is TRBJ2-1, with D perhaps matching TRBD1 or TRBD2 (6 bases each). This specimen was PBMCs, taken at surgery. The sequence derives from a male donor with early-stage non-small cell lung cancer. CDR3 amino acids: CASSSPRGARDEQFF. CDR3 DNA: TGTGCCAGCAGTTCCCCGAGGGGGGCCAGAGATGAGCAGTTCTTC.